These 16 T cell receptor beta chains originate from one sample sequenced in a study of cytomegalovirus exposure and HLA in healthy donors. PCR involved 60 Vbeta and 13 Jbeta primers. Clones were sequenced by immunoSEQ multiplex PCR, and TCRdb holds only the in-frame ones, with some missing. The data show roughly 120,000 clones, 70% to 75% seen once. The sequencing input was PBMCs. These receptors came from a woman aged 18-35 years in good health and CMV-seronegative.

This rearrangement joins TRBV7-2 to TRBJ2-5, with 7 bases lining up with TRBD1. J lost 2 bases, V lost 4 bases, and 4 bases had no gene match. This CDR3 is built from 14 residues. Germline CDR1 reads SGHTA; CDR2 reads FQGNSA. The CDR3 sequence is CASSWAGGQETQYF. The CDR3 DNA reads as TGTGCCAGCAGCTGGGCAGGGGGTCAAGAGACCCAGTACTTC.

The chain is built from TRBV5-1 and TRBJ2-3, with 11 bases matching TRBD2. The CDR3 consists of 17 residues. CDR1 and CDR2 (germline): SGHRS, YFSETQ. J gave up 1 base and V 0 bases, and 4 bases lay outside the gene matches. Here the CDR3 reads CASSLGLAGGRTDTQYF. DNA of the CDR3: TGCGCCAGCAGCTTGGGATTAGCGGGGGGGCGCACAGATACGCAGTATTTT.

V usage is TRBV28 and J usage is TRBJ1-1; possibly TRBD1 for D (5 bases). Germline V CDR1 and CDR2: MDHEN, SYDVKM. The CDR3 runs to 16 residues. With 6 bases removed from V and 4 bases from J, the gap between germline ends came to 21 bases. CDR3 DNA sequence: TGTGCCAGCAGCATAGTAGGAGGGACTGGGAGCACTGAAGCTTTCTTT. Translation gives CASSIVGGTGSTEAFF.

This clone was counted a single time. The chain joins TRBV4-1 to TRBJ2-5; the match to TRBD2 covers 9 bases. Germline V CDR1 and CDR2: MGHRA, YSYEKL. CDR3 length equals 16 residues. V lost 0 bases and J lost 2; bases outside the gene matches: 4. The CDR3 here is CASSQEGTSRQETQYF. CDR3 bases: TGCGCCAGCAGCCAAGAAGGGACTAGCAGGCAAGAGACCCAGTACTTC.

DNA of the CDR3: TGTGCCAGCAGCCATTTACAGGGGGACAATCAGCCCCAGCATTTT. It yields the protein CASSHLQGDNQPQHF. The chain links TRBV28 to TRBJ1-5; 8 bases are shared with TRBD1. V was pared by 6 bases and J by 3 bases, with 7 bases of the junction left unmatched. CDR1 and CDR2 from the germline V gene are MDHEN and SYDVKM. The CDR3 is 15 residues long.

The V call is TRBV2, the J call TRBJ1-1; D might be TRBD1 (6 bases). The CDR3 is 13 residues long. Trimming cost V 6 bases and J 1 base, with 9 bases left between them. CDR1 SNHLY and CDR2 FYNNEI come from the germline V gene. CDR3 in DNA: TGTGCCAGCAGGCTGGACAGGAACACTGAAGCTTTCTTT. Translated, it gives CASRLDRNTEAFF.

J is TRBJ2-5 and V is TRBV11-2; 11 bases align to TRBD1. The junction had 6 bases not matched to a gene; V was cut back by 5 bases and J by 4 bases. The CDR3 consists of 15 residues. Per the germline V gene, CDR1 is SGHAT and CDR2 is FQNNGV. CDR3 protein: CASSPGQGAGETQYF. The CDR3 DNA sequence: TGTGCCAGCAGCCCTGGACAGGGGGCGGGAGAGACCCAGTACTTC.

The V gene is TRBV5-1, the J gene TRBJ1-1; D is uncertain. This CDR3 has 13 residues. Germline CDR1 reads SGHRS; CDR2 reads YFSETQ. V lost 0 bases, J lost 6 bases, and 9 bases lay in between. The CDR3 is CASSLVATAEAFF. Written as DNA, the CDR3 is TGCGCCAGCAGCTTGGTAGCCACGGCTGAAGCTTTCTTT.

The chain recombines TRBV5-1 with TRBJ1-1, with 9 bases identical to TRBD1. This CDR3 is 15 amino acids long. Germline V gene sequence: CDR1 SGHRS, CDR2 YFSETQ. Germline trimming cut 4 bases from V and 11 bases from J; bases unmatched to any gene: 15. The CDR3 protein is CASSLTGGATVEAFF. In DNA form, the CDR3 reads TGCGCCAGCAGCCTTACAGGGGGCGCGACGGTAGAGGCTTTCTTT.

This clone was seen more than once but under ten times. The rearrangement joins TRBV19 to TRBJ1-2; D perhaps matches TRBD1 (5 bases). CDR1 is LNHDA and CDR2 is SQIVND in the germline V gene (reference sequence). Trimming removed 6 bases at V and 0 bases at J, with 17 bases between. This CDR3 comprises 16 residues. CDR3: CASSKKTGSSNYGYTF. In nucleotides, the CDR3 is TGTGCCAGTAGCAAAAAAACAGGTTCCTCTAACTATGGCTACACCTTC.

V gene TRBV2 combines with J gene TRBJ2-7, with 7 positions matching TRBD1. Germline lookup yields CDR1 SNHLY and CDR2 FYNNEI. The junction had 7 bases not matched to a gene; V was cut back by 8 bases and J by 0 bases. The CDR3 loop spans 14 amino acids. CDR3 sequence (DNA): TGTGCCAGCCACAGGGGAAGGAGCTCCTACGAGCAGTACTTC. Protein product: CASHRGRSSYEQYF.

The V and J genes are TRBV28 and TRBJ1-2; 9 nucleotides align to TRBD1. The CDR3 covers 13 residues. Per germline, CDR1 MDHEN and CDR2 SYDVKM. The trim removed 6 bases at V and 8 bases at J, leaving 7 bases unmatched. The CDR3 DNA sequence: TGTGCCAGCAGGTCCGGGACAGGGTTCGGCTACACCTTC. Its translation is CASRSGTGFGYTF.

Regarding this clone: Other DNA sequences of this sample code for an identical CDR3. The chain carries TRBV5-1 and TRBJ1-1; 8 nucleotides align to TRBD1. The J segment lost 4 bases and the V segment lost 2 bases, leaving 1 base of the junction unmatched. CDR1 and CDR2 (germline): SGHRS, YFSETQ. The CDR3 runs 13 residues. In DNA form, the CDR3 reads TGCGCCAGCAGCTTAGGGACAGGCACTGAAGCTTTCTTT. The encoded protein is CASSLGTGTEAFF.

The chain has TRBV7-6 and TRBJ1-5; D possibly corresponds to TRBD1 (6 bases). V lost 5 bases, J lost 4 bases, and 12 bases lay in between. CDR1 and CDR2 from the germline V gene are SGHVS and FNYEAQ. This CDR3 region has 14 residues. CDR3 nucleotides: TGTGCCAGCAGCAAGGACAGCTTGAATCAGCCCCAGCATTTT. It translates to CASSKDSLNQPQHF.

As DNA, the CDR3 is TGTGCCAGCAGCTTGGGACAGGGAATATATGGCTACACCTTC. Its protein product is CASSLGQGIYGYTF. The V call is TRBV11-2, the J call TRBJ1-2, with 9 bases lining up with TRBD1. The CDR3 totals 14 residues. Per the germline V gene, CDR1 is SGHAT and CDR2 is FQNNGV. Losses at the gene ends were 3 bases for V and 5 bases for J; bases not matched to a gene: 4. The full variable domain, in which reference TRBV11-2 and TRBJ1-2 provide the parts outside the CDR3, is EAGVAQSPRYKIIEKRQSVAFWCNPISGHATLYWYQQILGQGPKLLIQFQNNGVVDDSQLPKDRFSAERLKGVDSTLKIQPAKLEDSAVYLCASSLGQGIYGYTFGSGTRLTVV.

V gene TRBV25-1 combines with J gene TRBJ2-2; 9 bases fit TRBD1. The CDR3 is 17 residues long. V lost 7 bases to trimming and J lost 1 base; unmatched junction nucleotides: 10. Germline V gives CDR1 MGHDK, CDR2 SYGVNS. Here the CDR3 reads CASTARGTGWNTGELFF. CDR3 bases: TGTGCCAGCACTGCACGGGGGACAGGGTGGAACACCGGGGAGCTGTTTTTT.